The 18 T cell receptor beta chains reported below all come from one sample, sequenced in a study of CD8+ T cells in alopecia areata. The authors extracted RNA and reverse transcribed it into cDNA as the sequencing template. Sequencing was performed with immunoSEQ multiplex PCR; in TCRdb, only in-frame clones are kept and a portion is missing. The sample records about 200,000 clones, roughly 56% being singletons. Sequencing was done on a sample of CD8+ T cells sorted from blood. Every receptor here comes from a human donor in good health.

This clone appeared a few times. CDR3 sequence: CASSLDGYTF. CDR3 nucleotides: TGCGCCAGCAGCTTGGATGGCTACACCTTC. The chain is built from TRBV5-1 and TRBJ1-2, with D unclear. This CDR3 has 10 amino acids. Looked up from germline, CDR1 is SGHRS and CDR2 is YFSETQ. V was trimmed by 0 bases and J by 6 bases, leaving 0 bases between them. Full variable domain (outside the CDR3, taken from reference TRBV5-1 and TRBJ1-2): KAGVTQTPRYLIKTRGQQVTLSCSPISGHRSVSWYQQTPGQGLQFLFEYFSETQRNKGNFPGRFSGRQFSNSRSEMNVSTLELGDSALYLCASSLDGYTFGSGTRLTVV.

This clone showed up just a few times. The chain carries TRBV7-9 and TRBJ1-4; D call uncertain. The CDR3 length is 12 residues. Looked up from germline, CDR1 is SEHNR and CDR2 is FQNEAQ (reference sequence). Between the trimmed V and J ends, which lost 4 bases and 4 bases, there was a span of 4 bases. The CDR3 bases are TGTGCCAGCAGCTCCTATAATGAAAAACTGTTTTTT. Translating gives CASSSYNEKLFF.

This clone has a single count. The V gene is TRBV15, the J gene TRBJ2-3; 7 bases map to TRBD2. The ends lost 1 base at V and 6 bases at J; junction bases unmatched: 1. CDR3 length: 13 residues. Germline V gene sequence: CDR1 LNHNV, CDR2 YYDKDF (reference sequence). The CDR3 sequence: CATSRVGGDTQYF. In nucleotides, the CDR3 is TGTGCCACCAGCAGAGTGGGAGGGGATACGCAGTATTTT.

The CDR3 is CASSLTGQPHEQYF. In DNA form, the CDR3 reads TGTGCCAGCAGTTTGACGGGACAGCCCCACGAGCAGTACTTC. The chain couples TRBV27 to TRBJ2-7; 7 bases are shared with TRBD1. The J segment lost 5 bases and the V segment lost 3 bases, leaving 7 bases of the junction unmatched. The CDR3 totals 14 residues. Germline-derived CDR1 and CDR2 are MNHEY and SMNVEV (reference sequence).

The rearrangement uses TRBV30 and TRBJ1-4, with D possibly matching TRBD1 (5 bases). This CDR3 contains 13 residues. CDR1 and CDR2 (germline): GTSNPN, SVGIG (reference sequence). V was shortened by 4 bases and J by 8 bases, with 14 bases between the two germline ends. The CDR3 spells CAWNSGLEEKLFF. Here the CDR3 DNA reads TGTGCCTGGAACTCGGGGCTAGAGGAAAAACTGTTTTTT.

In regard to this clone: Different DNA sequences within this sample yield the same CDR3. Written as DNA, the CDR3 is TGCGCCAGCAGCCAAGATCCTGGTGAGACCCAGTACTTC. This translates into CASSQDPGETQYF. This chain joins TRBV4-1 and TRBJ2-5; no reliable D call. Trimming removed 0 bases from V and 5 bases from J, with 7 bases in between. The CDR3 totals 13 residues. Per the germline V gene, CDR1 is MGHRA and CDR2 is YSYEKL.

The rearrangement joins TRBV29-1 to TRBJ2-1; tentative D call: TRBD1 (5 bases). Germline V CDR1 and CDR2: SQVTM, ANQGSEA. This CDR3 region has 11 residues. The V and J ends lost 4 bases and 7 bases respectively, with 8 bases between them. The CDR3 DNA sequence: TGCAGCGTTGTCCCAGGGAATGAGCAGTTCTTC. Its protein product is CSVVPGNEQFF.

This clone was counted only a few times. At the DNA level, this CDR3 is encoded by other sequences in the same sample as well. CDR3 DNA: TGTGCCAGTAGTATAGGGAGGAATACTGAAGCTTTCTTT. This encodes CASSIGRNTEAFF. The genes are TRBV19 and TRBJ1-1; D not certain. Trimming took off 1 base at V and 5 bases at J, with 8 bases between the two ends. CDR3 length: 13 residues. CDR1 LNHDA and CDR2 SQIVND come from the germline V gene (reference sequence).

V is TRBV7-2 and J is TRBJ1-2; D perhaps matches TRBD1 (5 bases). The CDR3 has 15 residues. Trimming removed 2 bases from V and 5 bases from J, with 15 bases in between. CDR1 and CDR2 from the germline V gene are SGHTA and FQGNSA. The CDR3 sequence: CASSLPQRGGYGYTF. In DNA form, the CDR3 reads TGTGCCAGCAGCTTACCTCAGAGGGGCGGATATGGCTACACCTTC.

The chain couples TRBV2 to TRBJ1-1; 11 positions agree with TRBD1. The J segment lost 2 bases and the V segment lost 7 bases, leaving 12 bases of the junction unmatched. The germline V gene has CDR1 SNHLY and CDR2 FYNNEI. CDR3 size: 17 residues. CDR3 region: CASIIPRDRGANTEAFF. As DNA, the CDR3 is TGTGCCAGCATCATCCCCCGGGACAGGGGGGCCAACACTGAAGCTTTCTTT.

This sequence joins TRBV29-1 and TRBJ2-3, with TRBD1 as a possible D gene (6 bases). The V gene lost 7 bases and the J gene lost 2 bases, with 22 bases spanning the gap. This CDR3 region has 16 residues. CDR1 SQVTM and CDR2 ANQGSEA come from the germline V gene. CDR3 sequence: CSALRGHRVDTDTQYF. In DNA, the CDR3 is TGCAGCGCCCTACGGGGACACCGGGTCGACACAGATACGCAGTATTTT.

The V gene is TRBV7-9, the J gene TRBJ2-6, with D uncertain. Germline CDR1 is SEHNR and CDR2 is FQNEAQ (reference sequence). V lost 4 bases, J lost 0 bases, and 10 bases lay in between. The CDR3 extends over 16 amino acids. The CDR3 bases are TGTGCCAGCAGCTATCCCCACGGCTCTGGGGCCAACGTCCTGACTTTC. Translation: CASSYPHGSGANVLTF. Drawing the rest from reference TRBV7-9 and TRBJ2-6, the complete variable domain is DTGVSQNPRHKITKRGQNVTFRCDPISEHNRLYWYRQTLGQGPEFLTYFQNEAQLEKSRLLSDRFSAERPKGSFSTLEIQRTEQGDSAMYLCASSYPHGSGANVLTFGAGSRLTVL.

CDR3 DNA: TGCGCCAGCAGCCAAGAGCCCCGGACAGGGGGTAGATATGGCTACACCTTC. Amino acid sequence: CASSQEPRTGGRYGYTF. This rearrangement joins TRBV4-1 to TRBJ1-2; TRBD1 agrees at 10 bases. CDR3 length: 17 amino acids. The J segment lost 5 bases and the V segment lost 0 bases, leaving 9 bases of the junction unmatched. Germline loops: CDR1 MGHRA, CDR2 YSYEKL.

The chain is built from TRBV29-1 and TRBJ2-7; possible D gene TRBD1, 5 bases. Germline values: CDR1 SQVTM, CDR2 ANQGSEA. V shed 0 bases and J shed 0 bases, with 6 bases lying between them. The CDR3 contains 13 residues. Here the CDR3 reads CSVEDDSSYEQYF. CDR3 nucleotide sequence: TGCAGCGTTGAAGATGACAGCTCCTACGAGCAGTACTTC.

The chain links TRBV27 to TRBJ2-6; D is possibly TRBD2 (6 bases). This CDR3 spans 16 amino acids. Per the germline V gene, CDR1 is MNHEY and CDR2 is SMNVEV (reference sequence). Trimming took off 8 bases at V and 4 bases at J, with 18 bases between the two ends. CDR3 sequence reads: CASGVLTAGGANVLTF. CDR3 nucleotide sequence: TGTGCCAGCGGAGTTCTGACCGCGGGAGGGGCCAACGTCCTGACTTTC.

For this clone: Because the CDR3 is missing its conserved closing phenylalanine or tryptophan, this is likely a read error. The chain combines TRBV7-6 with TRBJ2-7; D unclear. Per germline, CDR1 SGHVS and CDR2 FNYEAQ. The ends were cut back, 2 bases at V and 6 bases at J, with 11 bases in the middle. The CDR3 runs 13 residues. For the CDR3, the DNA is TGTGCCAGCAGCTTATTAGGACCGGGCGAGCAGTACCTC. This translates into CASSLLGPGEQYL.

In this sample, this clone turned up once. The chain uses TRBV27 and TRBJ2-7; 10 nucleotides align to TRBD1. CDR1 and CDR2 (germline): MNHEY, SMNVEV (reference sequence). This CDR3 contains 18 residues. V lost 7 bases, J lost 6 bases, and 21 bases stayed unmatched. The chain's CDR3 is CASIPMAGTGEIEIEQYF. The CDR3 bases are TGTGCCAGCATTCCTATGGCCGGGACAGGGGAAATTGAGATCGAGCAGTACTTC.

J is TRBJ1-2 and V is TRBV7-9, with 11 bases identical to TRBD1. Germline trimming cut 1 base from V and 7 bases from J; bases unmatched to any gene: 5. Germline values: CDR1 SEHNR, CDR2 FQNEAQ (reference sequence). The CDR3 covers 15 residues. CDR3 loop: CASSLEGQGVAGYTF. The CDR3 DNA sequence: TGTGCCAGCAGCTTAGAGGGACAGGGGGTGGCTGGCTACACCTTC.